One sample yielded the 16 T cell receptor beta chains listed below, sequenced in a study of regulatory T cells in long-lasting Graves disease. TCR beta libraries were built with iRepertoire HTBI primers and Arm-PCR of CDR3 regions. TCRdb reprocessed the multiplex PCR reads via MiXCR and lists one record per CDR3 protein. Altogether around 230,000 distinct CDR3 sequences are present, about a sixth being singletons, with the ten largest covering around 20%. The sample's time point: newly diagnosed GD, antithyroid drugs for less than 3 months. Extracted RNA from PBMCs served as the source of the TCR library. Here the sequenced sample was peripheral blood mononuclear cells (PBMCs), taken at new diagnosis, from a patient treated with antithyroid drugs. The receptors shown here come from a female donor with Graves disease.

Concerning this clonotype: It differs at one base from a far larger clone, so likely a read error. The CDR3 loop reads CASSLALANTEASF. The CDR3 DNA reads TGTGCCAGCAGTTTAGCATTGGCGAACACTGAAGCTTCCTTT. J is TRBJ1-1 and V is TRBV3-1; D is uncertain. The CDR3 covers 14 residues. Per the germline V gene, CDR1 is LGHDT and CDR2 is YNNKEL (reference sequence). Full variable domain (missing parts from reference TRBV3-1 and TRBJ1-1): DTAVSQTPKYLVTQMGNDKSIKCEQNLGHDTMYWYKQDSKKFLKIMFSYNNKELIINETVPNRFSPKSPDKAHLNLHINSLELGDSAVYFCASSLALANTEASFGQGTRLTVV.

This clonotype has a count of ten or more. V gene TRBV5-6 combines with J gene TRBJ1-1; TRBD1 aligns across 7 bases. The V segment lost 4 bases and the J segment 4 bases; nucleotides outside the gene matches: 7. This CDR3 is 14 amino acids long. The germline gives CDR1 SGHDT, CDR2 YYEEEE. The CDR3: CASSGVDRTTEAFF. Written as DNA, the CDR3 is TGTGCCAGCAGCGGGGTGGACAGGACCACTGAAGCTTTCTTT.

The chain couples TRBV5-1 to TRBJ2-5; 10 bases align to TRBD2. Germline CDR1 is SGHRS and CDR2 is YFSETQ. This CDR3 has 14 residues. Germline trimming cut 3 bases from V and 3 bases from J; bases unmatched to any gene: 2. CDR3 sequence reads: CASSSGTSEETQYF. The CDR3 DNA is TGCGCCAGCAGCTCGGGGACTAGCGAAGAGACCCAGTACTTC.

To note about this clonotype: This could be a read error, since a much larger clone is one nucleotide away. The chain has TRBV5-1 and TRBJ2-1; D gene unclear. Germline V gene sequence: CDR1 SGHRS, CDR2 YFSETQ. CDR3 length equals 15 residues. The CDR3 reads CASSPPWLDPLRQSF. CDR3 coding DNA: TGTGCCAGCAGCCCTCCCTGGCTAGACCCCCTGCGGCAGTCCTTC.

This chain links TRBV9 with TRBJ2-3; 8 nucleotides line up with TRBD2. The CDR3 covers 16 residues. Losses at the gene ends were 0 bases for V and 4 bases for J; bases not matched to a gene: 7. The V gene's germline CDR1 is SGDLS and CDR2 YYNGEE. Here the CDR3 reads CASSVGSGRTPDTQYF. CDR3 in DNA: TGTGCCAGCAGCGTAGGAAGCGGGAGAACCCCAGATACGCAGTATTTT.

This clonotype was detected many times. This chain joins TRBV4-3 and TRBJ2-2; 9 bases fit TRBD2. CDR1 is LGHNA and CDR2 is YSLEER in the germline V gene. The V segment lost 2 bases and the J segment 7 bases; nucleotides outside the gene matches: 14. The CDR3 is made up of 18 amino acids. This CDR3 is CASSQSVLAGSKNGELFF. CDR3 DNA: TGCGCCAGCAGCCAAAGTGTCCTAGCGGGATCAAAGAACGGGGAGCTGTTTTTT.

This rearrangement joins TRBV4-2 to TRBJ1-6, with 11 bases that match TRBD1. V shed 7 bases and J 7 bases; nucleotides not matched to a gene: 9. The germline CDR1 and CDR2 sequences are LGHNA and YNFKEQ. The CDR3 runs 16 residues. The CDR3 loop reads CASTALGTGGNSPLHF. In DNA form, the CDR3 reads TGTGCCAGCACCGCCCTTGGGACAGGGGGGAATTCACCCCTCCACTTT.

This clonotype appeared many times. The rearrangement uses TRBV6-1 and TRBJ1-1, with D perhaps matching TRBD1 (5 bases). The CDR3 is 13 amino acids. CDR1 MNHNS and CDR2 SASEGT come from the germline V gene. Trimming took off 6 bases at V and 6 bases at J, with 14 bases between the two ends. CDR3 in amino acids: CASSESRGAEAFF. The CDR3 region has the DNA TGTGCCAGCAGCGAAAGCCGAGGGGCTGAAGCTTTCTTT.

This clonotype came up many times. V usage is TRBV30 and J usage is TRBJ1-1; no reliable D call. The CDR3 consists of 13 residues. Germline-derived CDR1 and CDR2 are GTSNPN and SVGIG (reference sequence). V gave up 3 bases and J gave up 1 base, with 9 bases separating them. The DNA of the CDR3 is TGTGCCTGGAGCCGGGTGGCGAACACTGAAGCTTTCTTT. Translating it yields CAWSRVANTEAFF.

The chain is built from TRBV25-1 and TRBJ2-5, with TRBD2 as a possible D gene (6 bases). Germline CDR1 MGHDK, CDR2 SYGVNS. Trimming shortened V by 3 bases and J by 4 bases, and 15 bases separated the two germline ends. The CDR3 runs 15 residues. The chain's CDR3 is CASSEVGGAGETQYF. The CDR3 region has the DNA TGTGCCAGCAGTGAGGTTGGCGGGGCGGGAGAGACCCAGTACTTC. The full variable domain, rest sourced from reference TRBV25-1 and TRBJ2-5, is EADIYQTPRYLVIGTGKKITLECSQTMGHDKMYWYQQDPGMELHLIHYSYGVNSTEKGDLSSESTVSRIRTEHFPLTLESARPSHTSQYLCASSEVGGAGETQYFGPGTRLLVL.

Many counts were recorded for this clonotype. V usage is TRBV11-2 and J usage is TRBJ2-7; D possibly matches TRBD1 or TRBD2 (5 bases each). The CDR3 is made up of 14 amino acids. Germline CDR1 and CDR2: SGHAT and FQNNGV. V shed 1 base and J shed 7 bases, with 14 bases lying between them. The DNA of the CDR3 is TGTGCCAGCAGCTTAGGAGGGGCGCTCTGGGAGCAGTACTTC. As protein: CASSLGGALWEQYF.

This clonotype occurred many times. The chain combines TRBV11-2 with TRBJ1-1, with 9 bases lining up with TRBD1. The germline V gene encodes CDR1 SGHAT and CDR2 FQNNGV. CDR3 size: 13 residues. V shed 5 bases, J shed 6 bases, and the junction held 4 bases outside the gene matches. The CDR3 here is CASSPGTGPEAFF. The CDR3 DNA reads as TGTGCCAGCAGCCCAGGGACAGGGCCTGAAGCTTTCTTT.

This clonotype was observed many times. The chain uses TRBV7-2 and TRBJ2-1; 16 bases align to TRBD2. CDR1 SGHTA and CDR2 FQGNSA come from the germline V gene. V shed 3 bases, J shed 7 bases, and the junction held 24 bases outside the gene matches. This CDR3 is built from 23 residues. DNA of the CDR3: TGTGCCAGCAGCTTCAAAAGGGTGGCAGGGGGACTAGCGGGAGGGTTGGTGGTGAATGAGCAGTTCTTC. Protein product: CASSFKRVAGGLAGGLVVNEQFF.

This clonotype has a count of ten or more. The V call is TRBV20-1, the J call TRBJ1-2; 8 positions agree with TRBD1. The CDR3 is made up of 14 amino acids. CDR1 is DFQATT, CDR2 SNEGSKA, per germline (reference sequence). The V segment lost 6 bases and the J segment 7 bases; nucleotides outside the gene matches: 13. CDR3 bases: TGCAGTGCCCGTTGGACAGGGAAAAAGGGTGGCTACACCTTC. Residues: CSARWTGKKGGYTF.

This clonotype was seen many times. The rearrangement joins TRBV19 to TRBJ1-2; D remains unclear. Trimming cost V 11 bases and J 1 base, with 8 bases left between them. The CDR3 has 11 residues. The V gene's germline CDR1 is LNHDA and CDR2 SQIVND (reference sequence). The CDR3 DNA follows: TGTGCCGTGGGCAATAACTATGGCTACACCTTC. The encoded protein is CAVGNNYGYTF.

This clonotype was observed a handful of times. V usage is TRBV5-4 and J usage is TRBJ2-7, with 9 bases lining up with TRBD1. In germline, CDR1 is SGHNT, CDR2 YYREEE (reference sequence). The CDR3 is made up of 15 amino acids. J lost 5 bases, V lost 3 bases, and 9 bases had no gene match. For the CDR3, the DNA is TGTGCCAGCAGCTCCACCTTGGACAGGGGCCACGAGCAGTACTTC. Amino acids: CASSSTLDRGHEQYF.